The sequence of this T cell receptor (beta chain) was determined in a study of OX40 agonist ivuxolimab in advanced cancers. Study-wide points: Some patients without response likewise showed low normalized clonal expansion.

Sequencing was performed with immunoSEQ multiplex PCR; in TCRdb, only in-frame clones are kept and a portion is missing. The repertoire holds 65,000 to 85,000 clones, with approximately 89% as singletons. Trimming cost V 4 bases and J 3 bases, with 19 bases left between them. CDR1 and CDR2 from the germline V gene are SEHNR and FQNEAQ (reference sequence). The CDR3 consists of 16 residues. Concerning this clone itself: No antigen is known for it.

The rearrangement links TRBV7-9 to TRBJ2-7; no clear D. The sequence was obtained from an adult with an advanced solid tumor such as melanoma, head and neck, liver or kidney cancer. Sequencing used CD4+ or CD8+ T cells sorted from blood, obtained in a trial of the OX40 agonist ivuxolimab. The CDR3 sequence is CASSSTRDPPLYEQYF. The CDR3 nucleotides are TGTGCCAGCAGCTCAACACGCGACCCCCCTCTCTACGAGCAGTACTTC.